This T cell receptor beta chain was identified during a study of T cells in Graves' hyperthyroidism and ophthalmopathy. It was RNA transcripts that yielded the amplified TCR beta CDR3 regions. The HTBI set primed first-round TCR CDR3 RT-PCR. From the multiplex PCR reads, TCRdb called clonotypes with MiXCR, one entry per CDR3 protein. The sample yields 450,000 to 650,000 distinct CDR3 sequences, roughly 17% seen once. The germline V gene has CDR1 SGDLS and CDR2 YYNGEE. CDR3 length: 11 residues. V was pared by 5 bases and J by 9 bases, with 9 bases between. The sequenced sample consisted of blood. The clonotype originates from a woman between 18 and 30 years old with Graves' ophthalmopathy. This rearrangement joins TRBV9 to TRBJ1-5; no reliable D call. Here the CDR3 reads CASRRGGPQHF. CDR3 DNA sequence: TGTGCCAGCAGGCGCGGAGGGCCCCAGCATTTT.